The subject of this entry is one T cell receptor (beta chain). The antigen is not known. The data are from a study of cytomegalovirus exposure and HLA in healthy donors. Study-wide results and limits: In a later analysis, first-cohort TCR clusters were found to tend to co-occur in the 100 to 150 validation repertoires. Confirmation was obtained in vitro that a few CMV-associated chains are specific for CMV antigens. According to the study, around 180 TCR beta chains were cytomegalovirus-associated.

Profiled with immunoSEQ multiplex PCR; TCRdb holds only in-frame clones, not every one. The data hold some 170,000 clones, with approximately 80% observed a single time. CDR3 size: 15 residues. The trim removed 3 bases at V and 5 bases at J, leaving 10 bases unmatched. Per germline, CDR1 SEHNR and CDR2 FQNEAQ (reference sequence). This TCR was recovered from a man younger than 45 in good health and CMV-seropositive. The chain combines TRBV7-9 with TRBJ2-7; 7 positions match TRBD1. Sequenced input: PBMCs. The CDR3 DNA reads TGTGCCAGCAGCTTTCCGGGACAGACTTTTCACGAGCAGTACTTC. It encodes CASSFPGQTFHEQYF.